The text below deals with one TCR beta chain. Primed by a sample-barcoded 5' primer and a J-beta primer mix, a second PCR proceeded for roughly 7 to 12 cycles. TCRdb called the 5' RACE reads again in MiXCR, with one record for every CDR3 protein. The sample lists approximately 670,000 distinct CDR3 sequences; roughly two fifths were seen once. The sample is drawn from a study of blood T cells in healthy people across ages. Trimming took 2 bases from V and 4 from J, leaving 8 bases between them. This CDR3 has 13 residues. Germline V gives CDR1 MGHRA, CDR2 YSYEKL. Source material: blood. This receptor was taken from a man older than 75 in good health. This chain joins TRBV4-1 and TRBJ2-5, with D uncertain. In DNA, the CDR3 is TGCGCCAGCAGCCAATTATGGGGAGAGACCCAGTACTTC. Protein product: CASSQLWGETQYF.